One TCR beta chain is described in this entry. Its antigen is not identified. The CDR3 contains 17 residues. The V and J ends lost 6 bases and 2 bases, in that order; junction bases with no gene match: 13. CDR1 is MNHEY and CDR2 is SMNVEV in the germline V gene (reference sequence). These data originate in a study of OX40 agonist ivuxolimab in advanced cancers. The data were produced by immunoSEQ multiplex PCR, yet TCRdb's version contains in-frame clones alone and is incomplete. The table includes under 70,000 clones, around 84% detected once. Study results and limitations: More expanded clones were seen, on average, in CD8+ T cells than in CD4+. Among expanded peripheral T cells, antigen specificity went undetermined.

The chain recombines TRBV27 with TRBJ2-1; 7 bases match TRBD2. This TCR was sampled from an adult with an advanced solid tumor such as melanoma, head and neck, liver or kidney cancer. The sequencing here drew on CD4+ or CD8+ T cells sorted from blood, taken in a trial of the OX40 agonist ivuxolimab. The CDR3 DNA is TGTGCCAGCAGACTCCCTCCTGGCGGGAGCCCCTACAATGAGCAGTTCTTC. This sequence encodes CASRLPPGGSPYNEQFF.